What follows are 15 T cell receptor beta chains derived from one specimen sequenced in a study of spatial heterogeneity in lung cancer. TCRdb analysed the 5' RACE reads with MiXCR anew, one entry per CDR3 protein. Of 25,000 to 30,000 distinct CDR3 sequences in the sample, about 7.1% were seen once. The study's findings and limits: Mutation counts in tumors were tracked by counts of expanded intratumoral alpha and beta TCRs.

What these receptors recognize is not known. Time point reported: sample taken at primary tumor resection. Source: lung tumor tissue, taken at surgery. These receptors all stem from a male donor with early-stage non-small cell lung cancer.

The gene calls are TRBV6-2 or TRBV6-3 and TRBJ1-1; possibly TRBD1 for D (5 bases). The V end was cut by 3 bases, the J end by 0 bases, with 14 bases between. The CDR3 length is 16 residues. Germline loops: CDR1 MNHEY, CDR2 SVGEGT. CDR3 amino acids: CASSYGGFFMNTEAFF. The CDR3 coding sequence is TGTGCCAGCAGTTATGGGGGGTTTTTCATGAACACTGAAGCTTTCTTT.

Sample share makes this clonotype medium-sized. The chain couples TRBV20-1 to TRBJ2-6; TRBD2 is a possible D gene (6 bases). The ends were cut back, 0 bases at V and 0 bases at J, with 6 bases in the middle. CDR3 length: 15 residues. Per germline, CDR1 DFQATT and CDR2 SNEGSKA (reference sequence). CDR3 loop: CSAREGGSGANVLTF. The CDR3, as DNA: TGCAGTGCTAGAGAGGGAGGCTCTGGGGCCAACGTCCTGACTTTC.

CDR3 sequence: CASRETGNTEAFF. The CDR3 bases are TGTGCCAGCAGGGAGACAGGGAACACTGAAGCTTTCTTT. The chain is built from TRBV27 and TRBJ1-1; D might be TRBD1 (6 bases). The CDR3 totals 13 residues. V dropped 6 bases and J dropped 1 base, with 9 bases sitting between them. Germline V gene sequence: CDR1 MNHEY, CDR2 SMNVEV (reference sequence).

The sample holds a few counts of this clonotype. The chain is built from TRBV12-3 or TRBV12-4 and TRBJ2-7; 9 bases are shared with TRBD2. V shed 3 bases and J 7 bases; nucleotides not matched to a gene: 4. The CDR3 has 13 amino acids. The CDR3: CASSLASGVEQYF. The CDR3 DNA is TGTGCCAGCAGTTTGGCTAGCGGGGTTGAGCAGTACTTC.

This clonotype has only a few counts. This chain connects TRBV12-3 or TRBV12-4 to TRBJ2-1; 9 nucleotides match TRBD1. This CDR3 is 13 amino acids long. With V trimmed by 4 bases and J by 7 bases, 2 bases remained unmatched. The CDR3 reads CASSSGTGNEQFF. CDR3 DNA sequence: TGTGCCAGCAGTTCCGGGACAGGGAATGAGCAGTTCTTC.

The rearrangement links TRBV20-1 to TRBJ1-1, with D perhaps TRBD1 (6 bases). The CDR3 covers 14 residues. Germline CDR1 reads DFQATT; CDR2 reads SNEGSKA (reference sequence). V dropped 3 bases and J dropped 4 bases, with 15 bases sitting between them. For the CDR3, the DNA is TGCAGTGCTAGTAGGGGGGGGCTGGGCACTGAAGCTTTCTTT. Protein: CSASRGGLGTEAFF.

This clonotype was found many times. J is TRBJ1-1 and V is TRBV6-6; 7 bases fit TRBD1. The CDR3 loop spans 15 amino acids. Per the germline V gene, CDR1 is MNHNY and CDR2 is SVGAGI (reference sequence). Trimming cost V 5 bases and J 3 bases; bases outside gene matches: 9. The CDR3 reads CASSTDRPSDTEAFF. The DNA for the CDR3 is TGTGCCAGCAGTACGGACAGGCCCTCGGACACTGAAGCTTTCTTT.

This clonotype was detected many times. The V call is TRBV6-1, the J call TRBJ2-2, with no clear D. V was pared by 7 bases and J by 4 bases, with 13 bases between. The CDR3 consists of 14 residues. Per the germline V gene, CDR1 is MNHNS and CDR2 is SASEGT. Here the CDR3 reads CASILSTGTGELFF. CDR3 nucleotide sequence: TGTGCCAGCATCCTTTCGACGGGCACCGGGGAGCTGTTTTTT.

This clonotype was counted at least ten times. The V and J genes are TRBV20-1 and TRBJ1-5, with D unresolved. Deletions cut 3 bases from V and 4 bases from J, with 13 bases between. The CDR3 length is 14 residues. Germline V gene data show CDR1 as DFQATT and CDR2 as SNEGSKA (reference sequence). CDR3 sequence: CSARKLVGNQPQHF. The CDR3, as DNA: TGCAGTGCTAGGAAGCTTGTCGGGAATCAGCCCCAGCATTTT.

This clonotype was recorded many times. V gene TRBV2 combines with J gene TRBJ2-3; TRBD2 matches at 8 bases. Germline trimming cut 7 bases from V and 2 bases from J; bases unmatched to any gene: 11. Germline-derived CDR1 and CDR2 are SNHLY and FYNNEI. CDR3 length equals 16 residues. CDR3 amino acids: CASTRGGSGYTDTQYF. CDR3 DNA: TGTGCCAGCACCCGGGGGGGGTCCGGGTACACAGATACGCAGTATTTT.

This clonotype was counted at least ten times. The genes are TRBV28 and TRBJ2-2; 9 bases map to TRBD1. This CDR3 region has 14 residues. CDR1 is MDHEN, CDR2 SYDVKM, per germline. The ends lost 5 bases at V and 5 bases at J; junction bases unmatched: 3. CDR3 in DNA: TGTGCCAGCAGTCAGACAGGGGGTACCGGGGAGCTGTTTTTT. It encodes CASSQTGGTGELFF.

J is TRBJ1-2 and V is TRBV6-5; 9 bases match TRBD1. Germline V gene lookup returns CDR1 MNHEY and CDR2 SVGAGI. The CDR3 covers 14 residues. The trim removed 6 bases at V and 6 bases at J, leaving 8 bases unmatched. The CDR3 DNA sequence: TGTGCCAGCAGCCACCGGGACAGGGTTCATGGCTACACCTTC. This gives the protein CASSHRDRVHGYTF.

This clonotype was recorded at least ten times. The chain uses TRBV5-6 and TRBJ2-3; D is uncertain. This CDR3 contains 13 residues. Trimming stripped 4 bases from V and 5 bases from J, with 11 bases between. Germline CDR1 and CDR2: SGHDT and YYEEEE. The CDR3 sequence is CASSPGPEDTQYF. The DNA of the CDR3 is TGTGCCAGCAGCCCCGGGCCCGAAGATACGCAGTATTTT. The full variable domain, rest sourced from reference TRBV5-6 and TRBJ2-3, is DAGVTQSPTHLIKTRGQQVTLRCSPKSGHDTVSWYQQALGQGPQFIFQYYEEEERQRGNFPDRFSGHQFPNYSSELNVNALLLGDSALYLCASSPGPEDTQYFGPGTRLTVL.

The chain carries TRBV7-2 and TRBJ2-3; TRBD2 agrees at 13 bases. V dropped 4 bases and J dropped 2; count of bases not matched to a gene: 6. The germline V gene has CDR1 SGHTA and CDR2 FQGNSA. This CDR3 comprises 17 residues. The CDR3 loop reads CASSSRLAGGYTDTQYF. The CDR3 coding sequence is TGTGCCAGCAGCTCCAGACTAGCGGGGGGCTACACAGATACGCAGTATTTT.

Ten or more counts support this clonotype. The chain is built from TRBV7-2 and TRBJ1-5, with unresolved D. The CDR3 consists of 13 residues. Trimming took off 2 bases at V and 6 bases at J, with 8 bases between the two ends. Germline V gives CDR1 SGHTA, CDR2 FQGNSA. The CDR3 DNA follows: TGTGCCAGCAGCTTATACTGGGGTCAGCCCCAGCATTTT. Translated, it gives CASSLYWGQPQHF.